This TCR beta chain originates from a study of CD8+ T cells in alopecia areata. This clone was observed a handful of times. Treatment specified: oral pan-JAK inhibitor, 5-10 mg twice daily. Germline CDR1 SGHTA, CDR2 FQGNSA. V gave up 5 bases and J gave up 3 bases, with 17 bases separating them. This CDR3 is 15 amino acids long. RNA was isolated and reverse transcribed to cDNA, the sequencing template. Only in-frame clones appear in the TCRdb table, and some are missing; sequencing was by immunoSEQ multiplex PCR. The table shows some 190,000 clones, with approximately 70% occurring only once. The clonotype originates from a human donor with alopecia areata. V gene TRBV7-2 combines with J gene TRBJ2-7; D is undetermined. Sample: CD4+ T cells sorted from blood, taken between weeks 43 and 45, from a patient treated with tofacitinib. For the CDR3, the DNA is TGTGCCAGCAGCCCTAGACAAGCACCTAACTACGAGCAGTACTTC. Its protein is CASSPRQAPNYEQYF.